This T cell receptor beta chain originates from a study of graft-versus-host responses after intestinal transplantation. The ends lost 5 bases at V and 4 bases at J; junction bases unmatched: 8. CDR1 and CDR2 from the germline V gene are SEHNR and FQNEAQ (reference sequence). This CDR3 is 15 amino acids long. About this clone itself: The target antigen is unknown.

Using immunoSEQ multiplex PCR, the repertoire was profiled, and TCRdb retains in-frame clones only, with some absent. Of roughly 120,000 clones in the sample, about 93% were seen once. The sequencing here drew on unstimulated CD4+ T cells sorted from spleen or lymph node cells, taken before intestinal transplant. This sequence was found in a human donor who received an intestinal transplant. The V and J genes are TRBV7-9 and TRBJ1-1; TRBD1 matches 9 bases. CDR3: CASSADRGTSTEAFF. For the CDR3, the DNA is TGTGCCAGCAGCGCAGACAGGGGGACTAGCACTGAAGCTTTCTTT.